The source of this T cell receptor beta chain is a study of blood T cell repertoires in COVID-19. Study details: Donors in the United States, Italy and Spain gave samples during acute or convalescent COVID-19. PBMCs, B-cell-depleted T cells, or T cells were the source of the cDNA or gDNA that made up the material.

CDR3 length: 14 amino acids. Trimming took 4 bases from V and 2 from J, leaving 11 bases between them. The germline CDR1 and CDR2 sequences are SGHRS and YFSETQ. In the original analysis: Nucleated cell counts were estimated from reference gene primer amplification. Some clones are missing from TCRdb's copy, which holds only in-frame ones; the method was immunoSEQ multiplex PCR. That table furnishes V, J and clone size, whereas the DNA furnished D and trimming. Of around 140,000 clones listed, roughly 84% are singletons. The V gene is TRBV5-1, the J gene TRBJ2-3; D is ambiguous. Sequenced sample: peripheral blood. This receptor was identified in a woman aged 55 to 70 with acute or convalescent COVID-19. The CDR3, as DNA: TGCGCCAGCAGCCGAGGCAATCCCACAGATACGCAGTATTTT. Amino acid sequence: CASSRGNPTDTQYF.